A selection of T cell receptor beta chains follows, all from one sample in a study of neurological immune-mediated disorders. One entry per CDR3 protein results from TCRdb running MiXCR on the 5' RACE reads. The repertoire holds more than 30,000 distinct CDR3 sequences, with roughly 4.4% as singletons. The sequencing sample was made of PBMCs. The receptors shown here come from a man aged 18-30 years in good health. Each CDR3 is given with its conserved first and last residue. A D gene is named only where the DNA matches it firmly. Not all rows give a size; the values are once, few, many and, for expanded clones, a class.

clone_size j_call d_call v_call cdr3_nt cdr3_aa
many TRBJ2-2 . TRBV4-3 TGCGCCAGCAGCGCCCAGCCGAACACCGGGGAGCTGTTTTTT CASSAQPNTGELFF
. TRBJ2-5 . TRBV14 TGTGCCAGCAGCCAAGGGGCGACAGTTCGGGAGACCCAGTACTTC CASSQGATVRETQYF
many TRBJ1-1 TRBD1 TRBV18 TGTGCCAGCTCCCGACAGGGGACTGAAGCTTTCTTT CASSRQGTEAFF
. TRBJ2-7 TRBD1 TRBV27 TGTGCCAGCAGTCCTCGGGACAGGGGGCCGTACAAGCAGTACTTC CASSPRDRGPYKQYF
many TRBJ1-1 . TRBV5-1 TGCGCCAGCAATCCAATTATTAAGACAGCTTGGACTGAAGCTTTCTTT CASNPIIKTAWTEAFF
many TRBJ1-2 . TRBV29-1 TGCAGCGTCGAGCCCATCGGTGCGGGGCACTATGGCTACACCTTC CSVEPIGAGHYGYTF
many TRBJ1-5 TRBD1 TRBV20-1 TGCAGTGCTCTCCCTTCTCGGACAGGCTATCAGCCCCAGCATTTT CSALPSRTGYQPQHF
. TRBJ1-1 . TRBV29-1 TGCAGCGTTGTTGGAGCCACTGAAGCTTTCTTT CSVVGATEAFF
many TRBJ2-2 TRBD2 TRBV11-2 TGTGCCAGCAGTTCCCTGGGACTAGCGGGGGGGCTCGGCGGGGAGCTGTTTTTT CASSSLGLAGGLGGELFF
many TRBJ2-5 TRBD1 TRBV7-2 TGTGCCAGCAGTCGCGCAGGGGGAAGGGAGACCCAGTACTTC CASSRAGGRETQYF
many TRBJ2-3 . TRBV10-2 TGCGCCAGCATCGACCGTCTAGCGCCCCTTGTCCCTACGCAGTATTTT CASIDRLAPLVPTQYF
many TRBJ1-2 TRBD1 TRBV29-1 TGCAGCGTTGATTTTGTGGACAGGGAGAACTATGGCTACACCTTC CSVDFVDRENYGYTF
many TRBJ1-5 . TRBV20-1 TGCAGTGCTAGACGCATTAATAGCAATCAGCCCCAGCATTTT CSARRINSNQPQHF
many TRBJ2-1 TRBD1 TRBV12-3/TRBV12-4 TGTGCCAGCAGAGGTACAGGGGTCAATGAGCAGTTCTTC CASRGTGVNEQFF
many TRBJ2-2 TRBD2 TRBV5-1 TGCGCCAGCAGCCCCCGGCTAGCGGGGAACGGGGAGCTGTTTTTT CASSPRLAGNGELFF
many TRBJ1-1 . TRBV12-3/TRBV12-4 TGTGCCAGCAGGCTGCAGGTGAACACTGAAGCTTTCTTT CASRLQVNTEAFF
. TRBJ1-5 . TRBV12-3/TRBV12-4 TGTGCCAGCAGTTTGGGCGGCACATGGAAGATACTTATAAATCAGCCCCAGCATTTT CASSLGGTWKILINQPQHF
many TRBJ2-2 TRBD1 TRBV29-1 TGCAGCGTTGAGATGAGGGGGCCCAAGCTGTTTTTT CSVEMRGPKLFF
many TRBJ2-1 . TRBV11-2 TGTGCCAGCAGCTTAGATCGGTTCAATGAGCAGTTCTTC CASSLDRFNEQFF
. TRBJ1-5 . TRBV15 TGTGCCACCAGCAGAGATCTCCGTAATCAGCCCCAGCATTTT CATSRDLRNQPQHF
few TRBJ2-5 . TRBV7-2 TGTGCCAGCAGCCCCCCCGGAGCGATTGGGATTCAAGAGACCCAGTACTTC CASSPPGAIGIQETQYF
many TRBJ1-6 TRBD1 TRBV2 TGTGCCAGCATCCCACAGGGGCGGTCAAATTCACCCCTCCACTTT CASIPQGRSNSPLHF